These 7 T cell receptor beta chains came from one sample sequenced in a study of T cell responses to AZD1222 COVID-19 vaccine. Libraries were prepared by immunoSEQ multiplex PCR; TCRdb keeps only in-frame clonotypes and omits some of them. The data contain roughly 150,000 clones, about nine tenths of them seen just once; the ten biggest clones take up roughly 2%. This specimen consisted of peripheral blood, obtained on day 0 of AZD1222 vaccination. The source is an adult in good health.

The V gene is TRBV2, the J gene TRBJ1-2; D unclear. The length of the CDR3 is 14 residues. CDR1 is SNHLY and CDR2 is FYNNEI in the germline V gene. Trimming took off 2 bases at V and 2 bases at J, with 9 bases between the two ends. CDR3: CASSESSGNYGYTF. The CDR3 nucleotides are TGTGCCAGCAGTGAATCATCCGGGAACTATGGCTACACCTTC.

This chain's CDR3 is CASSQDGGDNSPLHF. The CDR3 DNA reads as TGCGCCAGCAGCCAAGATGGGGGGGATAATTCACCCCTCCACTTT. The genes are TRBV4-3 and TRBJ1-6, with D maybe TRBD1 (5 bases). V gave up 0 bases and J gave up 5 bases, with 8 bases separating them. CDR3 length equals 15 residues. The V gene's germline CDR1 is LGHNA and CDR2 YSLEER.

This sequence joins TRBV7-2 and TRBJ2-5, with D uncertain. V lost 2 bases and J lost 1, with 8 bases in between. Germline CDR1 is SGHTA and CDR2 is FQGNSA. This CDR3 is built from 14 residues. The CDR3, as DNA: TGTGCCAGCAGCTTATCCGCAGGCCAAGAGACCCAGTACTTC. This codes for CASSLSAGQETQYF. The full variable domain, its missing parts supplied by reference TRBV7-2 and TRBJ2-5, is GAGVSQSPSNKVTEKGKDVELRCDPISGHTALYWYRQSLGQGLEFLIYFQGNSAPDKSGLPSDRFSAERTGGSVSTLTIQRTQQEDSAVYLCASSLSAGQETQYFGPGTRLLVL.

The genes are TRBV6-7 and TRBJ1-2; TRBD1 is a possible D gene (6 bases). TRBV6-7 is marked as an open reading frame, function uncertain. The ends were cut back, 5 bases at V and 8 bases at J, with 18 bases in the middle. This CDR3 region has 14 residues. CDR3 bases: TGTGCCAGCAGTGAACCCAGGGGCGCGAGGGGCTACACCTTC. Its translation is CASSEPRGARGYTF.

J is TRBJ2-5 and V is TRBV6-5, with a tentative D call TRBD1 (5 bases). Germline V CDR1 and CDR2: MNHEY, SVGAGI. V was shortened by 7 bases and J by 2 bases, with 11 bases between the two germline ends. This CDR3 has 13 residues. CDR3 coding DNA: TGTGCCAGCACCCTTGGGGCTCAAGAGACCCAGTACTTC. Amino acid sequence: CASTLGAQETQYF.

This clone was seen just once. V and J are TRBV11-3 and TRBJ2-1, with 12 bases lining up with TRBD2. The V segment lost 5 bases and the J segment 15 bases; nucleotides outside the gene matches: 5. The germline gives CDR1 SGHNT, CDR2 YENEEA. The CDR3 sequence is 12 residues long. The CDR3 spells CASSPSSGRAFF. CDR3 DNA: TGTGCCAGCAGCCCCTCTAGCGGGAGGGCGTTCTTC.

On this clone: At one boundary the junction diverges from the germline segment, which might be a read error. The chain is built from TRBV7-7 and TRBJ2-5; no clear D. In germline, CDR1 is SSHAT, CDR2 FNYEAQ (reference sequence). The CDR3 is 15 amino acids. CDR3: CASSPNSITSGTQYF. CDR3 nucleotide sequence: TGTGCTAGCAGCCCTAATTCAATAACCTCGGGGACCCAGTACTTC.